This TCR beta chain was profiled in a study of OX40 agonist ivuxolimab in advanced cancers. At the level of the study: At roughly 80% male, the cohort had a mean age of 60 years, ranging from about 23 to 80. General study findings and limits: Low normalized T-cell clonal expansion was also seen in some nonresponders. By week 6 at 0.1 to 3.0 mg/kg, blood CD4+ and CD8+ T cells had expanded clonally. At 0.1-3.0 mg/kg, partial responders had clonal expansion among the lowest observed.

Notes on this clone: Its target is unknown.

The CDR3 extends over 12 amino acids. The V gene lost 0 bases and the J gene lost 6 bases, with 6 bases spanning the gap. CDR1 and CDR2 (germline): SGHRS, YFSETQ. The table came from immunoSEQ multiplex PCR; TCRdb's copy has only in-frame clones and leaves some out. This table holds 65,000 to 75,000 clones, about 85% found once. The rearrangement uses TRBV5-1 and TRBJ1-1, with a possible D match to TRBD1 (5 bases). This receptor was taken from an adult with an advanced solid tumor such as melanoma, head and neck, liver or kidney cancer. Sequenced material: CD4+ or CD8+ T cells sorted from blood, taken in a trial of the OX40 agonist ivuxolimab. The CDR3 nucleotides read TGCGCCAGCAGCTTGGCAGGGCCTGAAGCTTTCTTT. Translating it yields CASSLAGPEAFF.